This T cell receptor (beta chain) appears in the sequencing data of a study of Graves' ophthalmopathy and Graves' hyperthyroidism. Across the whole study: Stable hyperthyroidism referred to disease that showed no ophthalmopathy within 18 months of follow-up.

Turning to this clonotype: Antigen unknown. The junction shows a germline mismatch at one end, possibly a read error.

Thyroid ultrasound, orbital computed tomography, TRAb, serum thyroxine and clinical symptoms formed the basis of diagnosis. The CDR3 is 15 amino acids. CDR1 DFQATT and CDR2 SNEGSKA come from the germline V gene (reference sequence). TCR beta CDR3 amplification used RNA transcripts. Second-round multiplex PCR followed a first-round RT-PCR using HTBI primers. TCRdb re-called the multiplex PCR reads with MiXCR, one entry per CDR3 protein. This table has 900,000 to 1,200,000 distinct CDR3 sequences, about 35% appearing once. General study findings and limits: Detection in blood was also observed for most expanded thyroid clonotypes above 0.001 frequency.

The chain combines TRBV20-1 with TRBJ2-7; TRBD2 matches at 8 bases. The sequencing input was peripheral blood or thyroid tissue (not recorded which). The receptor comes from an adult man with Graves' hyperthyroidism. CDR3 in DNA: TGCAGTGCTACCTTTAGCGGGAAGAACACCGGGGAGCTGTACTTC. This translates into CSATFSGKNTGELYF.